The sequence of this TCR beta chain was determined in a study of blood T cell repertoires in COVID-19. Profiling relied on immunoSEQ multiplex PCR, and the TCRdb table lists in-frame clones only, not all of them. The sample lists roughly 500,000 clones, about 88% occurring once. Germline V gene data show CDR1 as SEHNR and CDR2 as FQNEAQ (reference sequence). The CDR3 is 15 amino acids. After removal of 6 bases from V and 2 bases from J, the junction contained 7 bases not matched to a gene. The chain links TRBV7-9 to TRBJ1-5; 7 bases are a match to TRBD1. Material: PBMCs or T cells enriched from blood (not recorded which). This clonotype originated in an older woman who had recovered from COVID-19. The DNA of the CDR3 is TGTGCCAGCAGTACAGGGGTAAAGGGCAATCAGCCCCAGCATTTT. The encoded protein is CASSTGVKGNQPQHF.